What follows describes a single T cell receptor (beta chain). CDR1 is KGHSH, CDR2 LQKENI, per germline. V was shortened by 5 bases and J by 7 bases, with 12 bases between the two germline ends. The CDR3 runs to 14 residues. The assay was immunoSEQ multiplex PCR, and TCRdb's table has in-frame clones only and misses some. The table has around 20,000 clones, around 85% seen once; the top ten hold over 35%. The sample belongs to a study of control samples from healthy donors and cancer patients. Sequencing was carried out using PBMCs. The origin of this receptor is a man aged 55-75 years with head and neck cancer. The genes are TRBV18 and TRBJ1-6, with D possibly TRBD1 on 5 matching bases. CDR3 region: CASSWGQTNSPLHF. CDR3 sequence (DNA): TGTGCCAGCTCATGGGGCCAGACGAATTCACCCCTCCACTTT.